This T cell receptor beta chain was identified during a study of cytomegalovirus exposure and HLA in healthy donors. The V end lost 7 bases, the J end lost 0 bases, and 10 bases lay between the germline ends. The CDR3 contains 14 residues. CDR1 is MDHEN and CDR2 is SYDVKM in the germline V gene. PCR primers comprised 60 Vbeta and 13 Jbeta primers. The repertoire was sequenced with immunoSEQ multiplex PCR; TCRdb's copy has only in-frame clones and lacks some. The sample yields some 110,000 clones, less than 80% seen once. As to this clone: The antigen is unknown.

Study outcomes and limitations: The study recorded 164 TCR beta chains that were cytomegalovirus-associated.

The origin of this receptor is a woman aged 50 to 60 in good health and CMV-seropositive. Sequenced material: PBMCs. This chain connects TRBV28 to TRBJ2-1, with D possibly TRBD2 on 6 matching bases. The CDR3 loop reads CASNAGSSYNEQFF. CDR3 bases: TGTGCCAGCAATGCCGGGAGCTCCTACAATGAGCAGTTCTTC.